These T cell receptor beta chains were read from a single sample in a study of blood T cell repertoires in COVID-19. Assay used: immunoSEQ multiplex PCR; TCRdb lists only in-frame clones, some missing. The sample has 200,000 to 250,000 clones, more than 80% seen once; the top ten hold 3% to 4%. The sequencing input was PBMCs or T cells enriched from blood (not recorded which). These TCRs come from a woman aged 18-29 years in a cohort exposed to, infected with or recovered from COVID-19 (not recorded which). The CDR3 runs from the conserved cysteine through the conserved F or W. A D gene is named only where the DNA matches it firmly. Size is stated for part of the rows, as once, few or many counts, or as a class when the clone is expanded.

j_call	v_call	clone_size	d_call	cdr3_aa	cdr3_nt
TRBJ1-6	TRBV2	.	TRBD1	CASRRDRGQSPLHF	TGTGCCAGCAGGCGGGACAGGGGGCAGTCACCCCTCCACTTT
TRBJ1-4	TRBV5-1	.	.	CASSLAGQPTNEKLFF	TGCGCCAGCAGCTTGGCCGGACAGCCAACTAATGAAAAACTGTTTTTT
TRBJ2-1	TRBV6-1	.	TRBD2	CASSESSGYYNEQFF	TGTGCCAGCAGTGAATCTAGCGGGTACTACAATGAGCAGTTCTTC
TRBJ2-1	TRBV5-5	.	.	CASSWTGEINSNEQFF	TGTGCCAGCAGCTGGACGGGAGAAATTAATAGTAATGAGCAGTTCTTC
TRBJ2-7	TRBV2	.	.	CASSDLDEQYF	TGTGCCAGCAGTGATCTAGACGAGCAGTACTTC
TRBJ2-3	TRBV5-1	once	TRBD2	CASSGTTLNTQYF	TGCGCCAGCAGCGGGACTACTCTGAATACGCAGTATTTT
TRBJ2-1	TRBV3-1/TRBV3-2	.	.	CASSTPGKGDEQFF	TGTGCCAGCAGCACACCAGGGAAGGGGGATGAGCAGTTCTTC
TRBJ2-5	TRBV10-3	.	TRBD1	CAISDLAARTGGAQETQYF	TGTGCCATCAGTGACCTTGCAGCTCGGACAGGGGGTGCACAAGAGACCCAGTACTTC
TRBJ2-5	TRBV10-1	.	TRBD1	CASSEGTGVHQETQYF	TGCGCCAGCAGTGAGGGAACAGGGGTCCACCAAGAGACCCAGTACTTC
TRBJ2-1	TRBV7-2	.	TRBD2	CASSLSGKSYNEQFF	TGTGCCAGCAGCCTTAGCGGGAAATCCTACAATGAGCAGTTCTTC
TRBJ2-1	TRBV10-2	.	TRBD2	CASSEPGLAATYNEQFF	TGCGCCAGCAGTGAACCGGGACTAGCGGCTACGTACAATGAGCAGTTCTTC
TRBJ1-5	TRBV5-6	.	.	CASSLGGGGQPQHF	TGTGCCAGCAGCTTGGGCGGGGGAGGTCAGCCCCAGCATTTT
TRBJ2-1	TRBV2	.	.	CASRLGSAQANEQFF	TGTGCCAGCAGGTTGGGTAGCGCTCAAGCCAATGAGCAGTTCTTC
TRBJ2-2	TRBV14	.	.	CASSPLQGPQGTGELFF	TGTGCCAGCAGCCCACTCCAGGGCCCCCAAGGCACCGGGGAGCTGTTTTTT
TRBJ2-7	TRBV5-4	.	.	CASSLMERSYEQYF	TGTGCCAGCAGCTTGATGGAGCGAAGCTACGAGCAGTACTTC
TRBJ2-2	TRBV7-9	.	TRBD2	CASSLGTSTGELFF	TGTGCCAGCAGCCTCGGGACTAGCACCGGGGAGCTGTTTTTT
TRBJ1-6	TRBV7-3	.	TRBD1	CASSSGQGTSPLHF	TGTGCCAGCAGCTCAGGACAGGGGACTTCACCCCTCCACTTT
TRBJ2-1	TRBV10-2	.	.	CASSETGENEQFF	TGCGCCAGCAGTGAAACGGGAGAAAATGAGCAGTTCTTC
TRBJ2-2	TRBV9	.	.	CASSDRPRDFANTGELFF	TGTGCCAGCAGCGATAGGCCCAGAGACTTCGCGAACACCGGGGAGCTGTTTTTT
TRBJ2-7	TRBV10-1	once	.	CASSNFTDGSSYEQYF	TGCGCCAGCAGCAATTTTACGGACGGGAGCTCCTACGAGCAGTACTTC
TRBJ2-7	TRBV3-1/TRBV3-2	.	TRBD2	CASSSGSYEQYF	TGTGCCAGCTCTAGCGGCTCCTACGAGCAGTACTTC
TRBJ1-1	TRBV3-1/TRBV3-2	.	.	CASMRRENTEAFF	TGTGCCAGCATGAGACGGGAGAACACTGAAGCTTTCTTT
TRBJ2-3	TRBV7-9	.	TRBD1	CASSLKGQISTDTQYF	TGTGCCAGCAGCTTAAAGGGACAGATTAGCACAGATACGCAGTATTTT
TRBJ1-1	TRBV14	.	.	CASSRRGATEAFF	TGTGCCAGCAGCCGCAGGGGTGCCACTGAAGCTTTCTTT
TRBJ1-5	TRBV15	.	.	CATSGPRDTSDSNQPQHF	TGTGCCACCAGCGGACCCCGGGACACTTCCGATAGCAATCAGCCCCAGCATTTT
TRBJ2-7	TRBV11-3	.	TRBD1	CASSLEQGSSYEQYF	TGTGCCAGCAGCTTAGAACAGGGGAGCTCCTACGAGCAGTACTTC
TRBJ1-3	TRBV2	.	.	CASREDPGNTIYF	TGTGCCAGCAGGGAGGACCCTGGAAACACCATATATTTT
TRBJ1-4	TRBV10-2	.	TRBD1	CASRQGATNEKLFF	TGCGCCAGCAGACAGGGGGCAACTAATGAAAAACTGTTTTTT
TRBJ2-1	TRBV27	.	.	CASRDTRPHNEQFF	TGTGCCAGTAGGGACACAAGGCCCCACAATGAGCAGTTCTTC
TRBJ2-3	TRBV5-4	.	TRBD2	CASSLGGPRLAGGPDTQYF	TGTGCCAGCAGCTTGGGGGGCCCCCGACTAGCGGGAGGGCCAGATACGCAGTATTTT
TRBJ1-6	TRBV7-9	.	.	CASSGSVTTDSPLHF	TGTGCCAGCAGCGGATCGGTTACGACAGATTCACCCCTCCACTTT
TRBJ1-4	TRBV6-5	.	.	CASSYSPKSEKLFF	TGTGCCAGCAGTTACAGTCCTAAAAGTGAAAAACTGTTTTTT
TRBJ1-1	TRBV5-1	.	.	CASSPGRGEKRRNTEAFF	TGCGCCAGCAGCCCTGGGAGGGGCGAAAAGCGACGGAACACTGAAGCTTTCTTT
TRBJ2-5	TRBV24-1	.	TRBD1	CATSDRTGETQYF	TGTGCCACCAGTGATCGGACAGGAGAGACCCAGTACTTC
TRBJ1-3	TRBV28	.	TRBD1	CASSSPGTGYRNTIYF	TGTGCCAGCAGTTCACCTGGGACAGGGTATAGAAACACCATATATTTT
TRBJ1-2	TRBV6-5	.	TRBD1	CASRPGSGGDYGYTF	TGTGCCAGCAGGCCTGGATCAGGGGGCGACTATGGCTACACCTTC
TRBJ2-1	TRBV16	once	.	CASSHLSTEQFF	TGTGCCAGCAGCCATCTAAGTACTGAGCAGTTCTTC
TRBJ2-2	TRBV19	.	.	CASSPQTGGTGELFF	TGTGCCAGTAGTCCCCAGACTGGCGGCACCGGGGAGCTGTTTTTT
TRBJ2-1	TRBV28	.	.	CASGSRADNEQFF	TGTGCCAGCGGCTCCAGGGCGGACAATGAGCAGTTCTTC
TRBJ2-2	TRBV24-1	.	TRBD2	CATSDSPAGPNTGELFF	TGTGCCACCAGTGATTCCCCAGCGGGACCGAACACCGGGGAGCTGTTTTTT
TRBJ1-5	TRBV12-3/TRBV12-4	.	TRBD1	CASSRQGPQPQHF	TGTGCCAGCAGCCGACAGGGGCCGCAGCCCCAGCATTTT
TRBJ1-2	TRBV5-1	.	.	CASTLGGEGNYGYTF	TGCGCCAGCACCCTCGGAGGGGAAGGGAACTATGGCTACACCTTC
TRBJ2-1	TRBV18	.	TRBD2	CASSPRSGGPTGRNEQFF	TGTGCCAGCTCACCACGCAGCGGGGGCCCCACGGGTAGGAATGAGCAGTTCTTC
TRBJ2-3	TRBV12-3/TRBV12-4	.	.	CASSVAETDTQYF	TGTGCCAGCAGTGTAGCGGAGACAGATACGCAGTATTTT
TRBJ2-7	TRBV27	.	.	CASSLSSEGSYEQYF	TGTGCCAGCAGTTTATCGTCGGAGGGTTCCTACGAGCAGTACTTC
TRBJ2-7	TRBV2	.	.	CATANGFSYEQYF	TGTGCCACCGCCAACGGGTTCTCCTACGAGCAGTACTTC
TRBJ2-1	TRBV2	.	.	CASSPDNEQFF	TGTGCCAGCAGCCCGGACAATGAGCAGTTCTTC
TRBJ1-6	TRBV7-9	few	.	CASSSTLYAGQLSSPLHF	TGTGCCAGCAGCTCAACCCTTTATGCTGGACAGTTGAGTTCACCCCTCCACTTT
TRBJ1-3	TRBV5-1	.	.	CASSLDSVSSGNTIYF	TGCGCCAGCAGCTTGGATTCGGTTTCCTCGGGAAACACCATATATTTT
TRBJ1-1	TRBV12-3/TRBV12-4	.	.	CASSISSTEAFF	TGTGCCAGCAGCATATCTAGCACTGAAGCTTTCTTT
TRBJ1-6	TRBV28	.	TRBD1	CASYSTGTGYSPLHF	TGTGCCAGTTACAGCACCGGGACAGGATATTCACCCCTCCACTTT
TRBJ1-1	TRBV19	.	.	CASSMGRVAAFF	TGTGCCAGTAGTATGGGCAGGGTTGCAGCTTTCTTT
TRBJ2-5	TRBV7-9	.	TRBD2	CASSLGLGTSGRRQETQYF	TGTGCCAGCAGCTTAGGACTAGGGACTAGCGGGAGGAGGCAGGAGACCCAGTACTTC
TRBJ2-3	TRBV7-3	.	TRBD1	CASSGTGRQYF	TGTGCCAGCAGCGGGACAGGGAGGCAGTATTTT
TRBJ2-7	TRBV29-1	.	.	CSVEEGGTYEQYF	TGCAGCGTTGAGGAGGGAGGCACCTACGAGCAGTACTTC